This T cell receptor (beta chain) originates from a study of technical replicates of blood from a few donors. The CDR3 length is 15 residues. Per germline, CDR1 MNHNY and CDR2 SVGAGI (reference sequence). Trimming took off 2 bases at V and 6 bases at J, with 13 bases between the two ends. The protocol was immunoSEQ multiplex PCR, while the TCRdb copy is restricted to in-frame clones and leaves out a portion. The sample records over 55,000 clones, almost 98% being singletons. This rearrangement joins TRBV6-6 to TRBJ2-2; D possibly corresponds to TRBD1 (6 bases). This TCR came from a human donor in good health. The specimen was T cells isolated from PBMCs. CDR3 nucleotide sequence: TGTGCCAGCAGTTACGGTTTTTCAGGGGCCGGGGAGCTGTTTTTT. Translation gives CASSYGFSGAGELFF.